A selection of T cell receptor beta chains follows, all from one sample in a study of cytomegalovirus exposure and HLA in healthy donors. The data were produced by immunoSEQ multiplex PCR, yet TCRdb's version contains in-frame clones alone and is incomplete. The data hold over 150,000 clones, with roughly three quarters observed a single time. Material for sequencing was PBMCs. These receptors were collected from a male donor in good health and CMV-seronegative. The CDR3 runs from the conserved cysteine through the conserved F or W. The order of the fields is CDR3 DNA, CDR3 protein, V gene, clone size, D gene, J gene. D genes are given only for firm matches. Rows give clone size only sometimes, using once, few, many, or a class for an expanded clone.

CDR3 DNA: TGTGCCAGCAGCCCGCCCGCAGCGGTGAGCTCCTACGAGCAGTACTTC
CDR3 protein: CASSPPAAVSSYEQYF
V gene: TRBV11-2
clone size: NA
D gene: NA
J gene: TRBJ2-7

CDR3 DNA: TGTGCCAGCAGTTCTCCTCGACAGGGGGACATTCAGTACTTC
CDR3 protein: CASSSPRQGDIQYF
V gene: TRBV28
clone size: NA
D gene: TRBD1
J gene: TRBJ2-4

CDR3 DNA: TGTGCCACCAGCACAAGGACAGGGTCCTATGGCTACACCTTC
CDR3 protein: CATSTRTGSYGYTF
V gene: TRBV15
clone size: NA
D gene: TRBD1
J gene: TRBJ1-2

CDR3 DNA: TGTGCCAGCAGTCGGGACAGACGCACAGATACGCAGTATTTT
CDR3 protein: CASSRDRRTDTQYF
V gene: TRBV28
clone size: NA
D gene: TRBD1
J gene: TRBJ2-3

CDR3 DNA: TGTGCCAGTAGTCTCTACAGGGCGAACACTGAAGCTTTCTTT
CDR3 protein: CASSLYRANTEAFF
V gene: TRBV19
clone size: NA
D gene: NA
J gene: TRBJ1-1

CDR3 DNA: TGTGCCAGCATGCCCCCCGGGACAGGGGTATACAATCAGCCCCAGCATTTT
CDR3 protein: CASMPPGTGVYNQPQHF
V gene: TRBV28
clone size: NA
D gene: TRBD1
J gene: TRBJ1-5

CDR3 DNA: TGTGCCAGCAGTTTATCACAAGAGACCCAGTACTTC
CDR3 protein: CASSLSQETQYF
V gene: TRBV28
clone size: NA
D gene: NA
J gene: TRBJ2-5

CDR3 DNA: TGTGCCAGCTCACAGGGACAGGTGTCCGATCAGCCCCAGCATTTT
CDR3 protein: CASSQGQVSDQPQHF
V gene: TRBV18
clone size: NA
D gene: TRBD1
J gene: TRBJ1-5

CDR3 DNA: TGTGCCAGAAGCGGGACTAGCGGGAGTCAGATAGATACGCAGTATTTT
CDR3 protein: CARSGTSGSQIDTQYF
V gene: TRBV5-3
clone size: few
D gene: TRBD2
J gene: TRBJ2-3

CDR3 DNA: TGTGCCAGCAGCTTAAGAGCGGGAACGGAGTACGAGCAGTACTTC
CDR3 protein: CASSLRAGTEYEQYF
V gene: TRBV7-6
clone size: NA
D gene: TRBD2
J gene: TRBJ2-7

CDR3 DNA: TGTGCCAGCAGCTCCCCCCGGACAGGGTTGGATGAAAAACTGTTTTTT
CDR3 protein: CASSSPRTGLDEKLFF
V gene: TRBV7-9
clone size: NA
D gene: TRBD1
J gene: TRBJ1-4

CDR3 DNA: TGTGCCTGGAGTCAGGGGGCTTATGAAAAACTGTTTTTT
CDR3 protein: CAWSQGAYEKLFF
V gene: TRBV30
clone size: NA
D gene: TRBD1
J gene: TRBJ1-4

CDR3 DNA: TGTGCCAGCAGTTCTGCGTCCAGGGGGCGTCTTTACGGCTACACCTTC
CDR3 protein: CASSSASRGRLYGYTF
V gene: TRBV6-5
clone size: few
D gene: TRBD1
J gene: TRBJ1-2

CDR3 DNA: TGTGCCTGGGACCGACAGATGAACACTGAAGCTTTCTTT
CDR3 protein: CAWDRQMNTEAFF
V gene: TRBV30
clone size: NA
D gene: NA
J gene: TRBJ1-1

CDR3 DNA: TGTGCCCAGGGGCTAGCGGATAGCAATGAGCAGTTCTTC
CDR3 protein: CAQGLADSNEQFF
V gene: TRBV6-1
clone size: NA
D gene: NA
J gene: TRBJ2-1

CDR3 DNA: TGTGCCAGTAGTATAGGAGCGTTTAGCTCCTACAATGAGCAGTTCTTC
CDR3 protein: CASSIGAFSSYNEQFF
V gene: TRBV19
clone size: NA
D gene: NA
J gene: TRBJ2-1

CDR3 DNA: TGTGCCACCAGCAGAGGGGGGGGTGAAAAACTGTTTTTT
CDR3 protein: CATSRGGGEKLFF
V gene: TRBV15
clone size: few
D gene: NA
J gene: TRBJ1-4

CDR3 DNA: TGTGCCAGCAGCCCGGGGGCTAGCGGGAGGGCCAATGAGCAGTTCTTC
CDR3 protein: CASSPGASGRANEQFF
V gene: TRBV5-4
clone size: NA
D gene: TRBD2
J gene: TRBJ2-1

CDR3 DNA: TGCAGCGTTGAAGTGTTGGGAGAGGCTTATGGCTACACCTTC
CDR3 protein: CSVEVLGEAYGYTF
V gene: TRBV29-1
clone size: NA
D gene: NA
J gene: TRBJ1-2

CDR3 DNA: TGTGCCAGCAGCTATAAGCTTAATGAAAAACTGTTTTTT
CDR3 protein: CASSYKLNEKLFF
V gene: TRBV5-4
clone size: NA
D gene: NA
J gene: TRBJ1-4

CDR3 DNA: TGTGCCAGCACCGCTATGGACAGTGGCAATCAGCCCCAGCATTTT
CDR3 protein: CASTAMDSGNQPQHF
V gene: TRBV2
clone size: once
D gene: NA
J gene: TRBJ1-5

CDR3 DNA: TGTGCCAGCAGTGAAACGGGGTCCTACGAGCAGTACTTC
CDR3 protein: CASSETGSYEQYF
V gene: TRBV6-1
clone size: NA
D gene: NA
J gene: TRBJ2-7

CDR3 DNA: TGTGCCTGGAGTGTGACAGGGACCGGGGAGCTGTTTTTT
CDR3 protein: CAWSVTGTGELFF
V gene: TRBV30
clone size: NA
D gene: TRBD1
J gene: TRBJ2-2

CDR3 DNA: TGTGCCAGCACTAAGACAGGGGGGTCTTTTGGCTACACCTTC
CDR3 protein: CASTKTGGSFGYTF
V gene: TRBV7-9
clone size: NA
D gene: TRBD1
J gene: TRBJ1-2

CDR3 DNA: TGCGCCAGCAGCCAACGAACAGGGCCGGGATGGAGCACTGAAGCTTTCTTT
CDR3 protein: CASSQRTGPGWSTEAFF
V gene: TRBV4-3
clone size: NA
D gene: NA
J gene: TRBJ1-1

CDR3 DNA: TGCGCCAGCAGCCATAGAACAGGGAGCTATGGCTACACCTTC
CDR3 protein: CASSHRTGSYGYTF
V gene: TRBV4-1
clone size: NA
D gene: NA
J gene: TRBJ1-2

CDR3 DNA: TGTGCCAGCACCCGCGGGGGGGGGTTAATAGATACGCAGTATTTT
CDR3 protein: CASTRGGGLIDTQYF
V gene: TRBV7-8
clone size: NA
D gene: TRBD2
J gene: TRBJ2-3

CDR3 DNA: TGTGCCAGCAGTGAAGCATTTCAGGACACAAGAAATCAGCCCCAGCATTTT
CDR3 protein: CASSEAFQDTRNQPQHF
V gene: TRBV6-1
clone size: once
D gene: NA
J gene: TRBJ1-5

CDR3 DNA: TGCGCCAGCAGCCAACCGGGCCAAGGGACAGGGAGGTTTGAGGATACGCAGTATTTT
CDR3 protein: CASSQPGQGTGRFEDTQYF
V gene: TRBV4-1
clone size: NA
D gene: TRBD1
J gene: TRBJ2-3

CDR3 DNA: TGCAGCGTCCTCAAAACCGACAGGGGGCGCGGTGGCTACACCTTC
CDR3 protein: CSVLKTDRGRGGYTF
V gene: TRBV29-1
clone size: NA
D gene: TRBD1
J gene: TRBJ1-2